This entry is about one TCR beta chain. TCRdb's copy holds only in-frame clones and misses some; the assay was immunoSEQ multiplex PCR. The table lists roughly 2 million clones, nearly 97% of them singletons. The sample belongs to a study of shared clonotypes between healthy human individuals. Trimming cost V 3 bases and J 4 bases; bases outside gene matches: 8. The CDR3 is 15 residues long. Germline-derived CDR1 and CDR2 are SGHVT and SQSDAQ. The gene calls are TRBV7-4 and TRBJ2-7; 8 bases match TRBD2. The sequenced sample was naive CD4+ T cells sorted from blood. Described subset: CD45RA+ positively selected. The source is a man younger than 35 in good health. CDR3 in amino acids: CASSFGPTGGYEQYF. Here the CDR3 DNA reads TGTGCCAGCAGCTTTGGCCCGACGGGGGGGTACGAGCAGTACTTC.